This T cell receptor (beta chain) originates from a study of monozygotic twins with inflammatory bowel disease. Germline V gene lookup returns CDR1 SGHRS and CDR2 YFSETQ. This CDR3 region has 16 residues. Turning to this clonotype: Its matching antigen is unknown.

Both TCRalpha and TCRbeta cDNA were subjected to two nested PCRs lasting approximately 16 and 9 cycles. TCRdb reprocessed the 5' RACE reads, with one entry per CDR3 protein and no DNA. The sample has 330,000 or so distinct CDR3 sequences; the top ten hold roughly 2%. Study-wide points: Immunosuppressive treatments were not uniform, and this may have added variability to patient repertoires.

Source material: blood. The chain couples TRBV5-1 to TRBJ1-6. This TCR was sampled from a human donor with ulcerative colitis or Crohn's disease, or a healthy co-twin of an affected twin (not recorded which). The CDR3 is CASSLNSAGSNSPLHF.